This entry features one TCR beta chain sequence. Its cognate antigen is unknown. The data were obtained in a study of tumor-infiltrating lymphocytes in localized non-small cell lung cancer. About the study: Several tumor histologies, both smoking statuses, and some post-neoadjuvant chemotherapy samples were included.

The study, taken as a whole, reports: T-cell fraction did not differ between immunotypes IM1 and IM2. Not all patients were TCR sequenced, owing to tissue quantity.

V was shortened by 0 bases and J by 4 bases, with 13 bases between the two germline ends. The CDR3 loop spans 15 amino acids. Germline CDR1 reads SGHDT; CDR2 reads YYEEEE. Some clones are missing from TCRdb's copy, which holds only in-frame ones; the method was immunoSEQ multiplex PCR. Among approximately 7,400 clones listed, about 74% were seen once. The source of this sequence is a human donor with non-small cell lung cancer. The V call is TRBV5-6, the J call TRBJ2-5; D not certain. The specimen sequenced was uninvolved lung tissue not adjacent to the tumor. The CDR3 loop is CASSLAGGARETQYF. In nucleotides, the CDR3 is TGTGCCAGCAGCTTGGCCGGTGGAGCCCGAGAGACCCAGTACTTC. Full variable domain (missing parts from reference TRBV5-6 and TRBJ2-5): DAGVTQSPTHLIKTRGQQVTLRCSPKSGHDTVSWYQQALGQGPQFIFQYYEEEERQRGNFPDRFSGHQFPNYSSELNVNALLLGDSALYLCASSLAGGARETQYFGPGTRLLVL.